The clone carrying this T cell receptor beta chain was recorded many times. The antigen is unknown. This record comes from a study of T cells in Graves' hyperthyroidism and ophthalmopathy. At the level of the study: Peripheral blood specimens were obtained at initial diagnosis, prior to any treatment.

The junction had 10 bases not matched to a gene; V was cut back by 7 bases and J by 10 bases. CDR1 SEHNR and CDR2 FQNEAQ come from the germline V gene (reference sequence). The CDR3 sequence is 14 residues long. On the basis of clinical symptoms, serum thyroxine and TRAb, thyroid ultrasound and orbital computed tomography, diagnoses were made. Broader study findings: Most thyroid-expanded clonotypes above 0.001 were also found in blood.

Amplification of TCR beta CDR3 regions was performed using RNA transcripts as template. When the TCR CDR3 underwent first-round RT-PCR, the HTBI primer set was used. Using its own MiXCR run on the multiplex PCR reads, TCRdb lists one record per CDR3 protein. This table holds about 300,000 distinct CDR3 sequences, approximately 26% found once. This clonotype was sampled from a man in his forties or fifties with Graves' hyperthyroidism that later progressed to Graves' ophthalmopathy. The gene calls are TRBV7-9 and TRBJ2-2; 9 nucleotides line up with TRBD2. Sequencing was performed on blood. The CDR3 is CASTVLPGLAELFF. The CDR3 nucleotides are TGTGCCAGCACGGTACTCCCGGGACTAGCGGAGCTGTTTTTT.